A single sample gave rise to the 7 T cell receptor beta chains below, sequenced in a study of graft-versus-host responses after intestinal transplantation. These TCRs are of unknown antigen specificity. The data were produced by immunoSEQ multiplex PCR, yet TCRdb's version contains in-frame clones alone and is incomplete. The sample gives 90,000 to 100,000 clones, around nine tenths of which show up once; approximately 0.48% is in the top ten. The input for sequencing was unstimulated CD8+ T cells sorted from spleen or lymph node cells, taken before intestinal transplant. The receptors here all came from a human donor who received an intestinal transplant.

The chain employs TRBV4-3 and TRBJ2-3, with D possibly TRBD2 on 5 matching bases. V shed 2 bases and J shed 5 bases, with 5 bases lying between them. Germline lookup yields CDR1 LGHNA and CDR2 YSLEER. This CDR3 has 12 residues. The CDR3 sequence: CASSQRGDTQYF. CDR3 sequence (DNA): TGCGCCAGCAGCCAACGGGGAGATACGCAGTATTTT.

The chain is built from TRBV2 and TRBJ2-4; 8 positions agree with TRBD2. The junction had 6 bases not matched to a gene; V was cut back by 0 bases and J by 8 bases. The germline gives CDR1 SNHLY, CDR2 FYNNEI. There are 15 residues in the CDR3. This CDR3 reads CASSEAGREEDIQYF. The CDR3 region has the DNA TGTGCCAGCAGTGAAGCGGGGCGGGAGGAGGACATTCAGTACTTC.

The chain is built from TRBV9 and TRBJ2-3; tentatively, D is TRBD1 (5 bases). The CDR3 runs 14 residues. Trimming removed 0 bases from V and 7 bases from J, with 12 bases in between. Germline V gene sequence: CDR1 SGDLS, CDR2 YYNGEE. The CDR3 region is CASSVGTDKNTQYF. CDR3 coding DNA: TGTGCCAGCAGCGTAGGGACGGACAAGAATACGCAGTATTTT.

The V and J genes are TRBV5-1 and TRBJ2-2, with D possibly being TRBD1 (6 bases). The CDR3 has 15 amino acids. V lost 3 bases and J lost 1, with 10 bases in between. The germline gives CDR1 SGHRS, CDR2 YFSETQ. In DNA form, the CDR3 reads TGCGCCAGCAGCTCAGGGGTCTTGAACACCGGGGAGCTGTTTTTT. Its protein is CASSSGVLNTGELFF.

The chain links TRBV25-1 to TRBJ1-1; 9 bases align to TRBD1. Germline V gives CDR1 MGHDK, CDR2 SYGVNS. There are 15 residues in the CDR3. V was pared by 4 bases and J by 5 bases, with 8 bases of the junction left unmatched. The CDR3 DNA reads TGTGCCAGCAGTGGACAGGGGGAGTCGAAAACTGAAGCTTTCTTT. Translated, it gives CASSGQGESKTEAFF.

The chain employs TRBV6-5 and TRBJ1-1, with D perhaps matching TRBD1 (5 bases). The CDR3 contains 13 residues. The V end lost 6 bases, the J end lost 2 bases, and 10 bases lay between the germline ends. Germline loops: CDR1 MNHEY, CDR2 SVGAGI. In DNA form, the CDR3 reads TGTGCCAGCAGACTTCAGGGAAACACTGAAGCTTTCTTT. As protein: CASRLQGNTEAFF.

The genes are TRBV4-3 and TRBJ2-7, with D perhaps matching TRBD1 (5 bases). Germline CDR1 and CDR2: LGHNA and YSLEER. The V end lost 0 bases, the J end lost 3 bases, and 15 bases lay between the germline ends. The CDR3 covers 16 residues. CDR3 sequence (DNA): TGCGCCAGCAGCCAAGAAGGCGACAGCTACTACTACGAGCAGTACTTC. This gives the protein CASSQEGDSYYYEQYF.